This passage covers 8 T cell receptor beta chains from one sample sequenced in a study of shared clonotypes between healthy human individuals. Produced via immunoSEQ multiplex PCR; TCRdb's table is partial and in-frame only. Of fewer than 850,000 clones listed, 95% to 97% were seen once; the top ten hold less than 0.25%. CD8 cells regarded as naive lacked CD45RO, were positively chosen for CCR7, and omitted terminally differentiated effector memory CD45RA+ cells. The sample taken for sequencing was naive CD8+ T cells sorted from blood. Receptor source: a man younger than 45 in good health.

The J gene is TRBJ2-1, the V gene TRBV29-1, with D possibly TRBD1 on 6 matching bases. The CDR3 is 13 residues long. Trimming pared 2 bases from V and 7 bases from J, leaving 12 bases between. Germline CDR1 and CDR2: SQVTM and ANQGSEA. The CDR3, as DNA: TGCAGCGTTGAAAGGGCAGGGGAAAATGAGCAGTTCTTC. Translation: CSVERAGENEQFF.

This chain connects TRBV12-1 to TRBJ1-4. TRBV12-1 is classified as a pseudogene. The CDR3 length is 16 residues. The CDR3 here is CASSSLSGTGISGLFF. The CDR3 DNA reads as TGTGCCAGCAGCTCCCTATCCGGGACGGGCATTTCGGGACTGTTTTTT.

The chain joins TRBV10-3 to TRBJ2-7, with a weak D call TRBD1 (6 bases). The germline V gene has CDR1 ENHRY and CDR2 SYGVKD. V gave up 2 bases and J gave up 0 bases, with 8 bases separating them. The CDR3 has 14 amino acids. CDR3 sequence reads: CAISETGNSYEQYF. CDR3 nucleotides: TGTGCCATCAGTGAGACAGGGAACTCCTACGAGCAGTACTTC.

The V and J genes are TRBV11-2 and TRBJ2-1; maybe TRBD2 (6 bases). V shed 5 bases and J shed 2 bases, with 16 bases lying between them. Germline loops: CDR1 SGHAT, CDR2 FQNNGV. The CDR3 covers 16 residues. CDR3: CASSPPGTGPYNEQFF. The CDR3 region has the DNA TGTGCCAGCAGCCCACCGGGGACTGGGCCCTACAATGAGCAGTTCTTC.

The chain joins TRBV19 to TRBJ2-5; 15 bases match TRBD2. V was pared by 3 bases and J by 2 bases, with 4 bases of the junction left unmatched. Per germline, CDR1 LNHDA and CDR2 SQIVND (reference sequence). This CDR3 has 17 residues. CDR3 in DNA: TGTGCCAGTAGTATTCCGGGACTAGCGGGAGGTCAAGAGACCCAGTACTTC. Encoded protein: CASSIPGLAGGQETQYF. Filled out from reference TRBV19 and TRBJ2-5, the complete variable domain reads DGGITQSPKYLFRKEGQNVTLSCEQNLNHDAMYWYRQDPGQGLRLIYYSQIVNDFQKGDIAEGYSVSREKKESFPLTVTSAQKNPTAFYLCASSIPGLAGGQETQYFGPGTRLLVL.

The chain joins TRBV11-2 to TRBJ2-1; no definite D call. The CDR3 loop spans 12 amino acids. The germline gives CDR1 SGHAT, CDR2 FQNNGV. Deletions cut 0 bases from V and 11 bases from J, with 8 bases between. The CDR3 here is CASSLETLKQFF. The CDR3 DNA is TGTGCCAGCAGCTTAGAGACTTTGAAGCAGTTCTTC.

The chain joins TRBV28 to TRBJ1-2, with TRBD1 as a possible D gene (5 bases). V was shortened by 7 bases and J by 3 bases, with 12 bases between the two germline ends. Germline V gene lookup returns CDR1 MDHEN and CDR2 SYDVKM. The CDR3 spans 13 residues. Written as DNA, the CDR3 is TGTGCCAGCATTCACGAGGGGTACTATGGCTACACCTTC. Protein: CASIHEGYYGYTF.

The chain combines TRBV7-9 with TRBJ2-7; D possibly corresponds to TRBD1 (6 bases). This CDR3 is built from 15 residues. Trimming took 1 base from V and 3 from J, leaving 13 bases between them. Germline V gene lookup returns CDR1 SEHNR and CDR2 FQNEAQ (reference sequence). Here the CDR3 DNA reads TGTGCCAGCAGCTTAGTTGGCGGACAGCACTACGAGCAGTACTTC. This translates into CASSLVGGQHYEQYF.